This T cell receptor (beta chain) was sequenced for a study of T and B cells in COVID-19 patients. TRB was amplified from about 250-500 ng of blood genomic DNA. TRB rearrangements were amplified by multiplex PCR with BIOMED2 TRB-A/B primers. Using its own MiXCR run on the multiplex PCR reads, TCRdb lists one record per CDR3 protein. The repertoire holds more than 10,000 distinct CDR3 sequences, with around a third as singletons. Comment on this clonotype: Its cognate antigen is unknown.

The study's findings and limits: Active COVID-19 showed highly clonal TRB repertoires; recovery showed diversity and richness above healthy donors.

Trimming cost V 6 bases and J 0 bases, with 12 bases left between them. Looked up from germline, CDR1 is SGHRS and CDR2 is YFSETQ. This CDR3 comprises 15 residues. The chain has TRBV5-1 and TRBJ2-2, with a weak D call TRBD1 (5 bases). Source material: blood. The receptor was isolated from a human donor with active COVID-19. CDR3: CASTRRQPNTGELFF. The CDR3 DNA follows: TGCGCCAGCACGCGACGACAGCCGAACACCGGGGAGCTGTTTTTT.